This TCR beta chain originates from a study of blood T cells in healthy people across ages. From germline, CDR1 is SGDLS and CDR2 YYNGEE. The CDR3 runs 14 residues. The ends were cut back, 3 bases at V and 8 bases at J, with 15 bases in the middle. With a J-beta primer mix and a sample-barcoded 5' primer, a second PCR ran about 7 to 12 cycles. TCRdb re-analysed the 5' RACE reads in MiXCR, keeping a single row per CDR3 protein. Here the sample spans 1.5 million to 2 million distinct CDR3 sequences, about 28% being singletons. The sequenced material came from blood. The gene calls are TRBV9 and TRBJ2-1, with D tentatively TRBD2 (5 bases). This receptor was obtained from a woman in her 30s in good health. Written as DNA, the CDR3 is TGTGCCAGCAGCGCAGGACGGGGAAGGGATGAGCAGTTCTTC. It is translated as CASSAGRGRDEQFF.